The present TCR beta chain was sequenced within a study of blood T cells in healthy people across ages (dated by TCRdb to the mid-2010s). With respect to the entire study: In model experiments, template switching captured roughly one uniquely barcoded TCR beta cDNA molecule for every two T cells. Age-related changes in TCR beta repertoire diversity were measured in the study by deep sequencing normalized with unique cDNA molecular identifiers. The donors were divided into four age groups: young (average around 17 years), middle-aged (about 39), aged (about 60) and long-lived (about 80). To avoid experimental bias, donors of different ages were distributed randomly across sequencing lanes. For two donors (one aged 18 to 30 and one aged 80 or older), the study analyzed two additional independent replicas of 1 million unique cDNA reads from the same blood draw.

The investigation overall reported the following: As age increased, observed TCR beta diversity per million T cells dropped in a roughly linear way, and a significant reduction was already evident by age about 36. Compared with the aged group, the long-lived group had more naive CD4+ T cells, fewer expanded clones and increased TCR diversity, a pattern suggesting age selection. Estimates of total diversity from one million sequenced T cells were regarded as lower bounds and underestimates. Conclusive comparison of naive and antigen-experienced compartments was prevented by the profiling of bulk unsorted PBMCs. A strong correlation was found between observed TCR beta diversity and the percentage of naive T cells measured by flow cytometry. Because the CMV infection status of the donors was unknown, age-related changes in expanded clonotypes may potentially have been confounded.

Spanning cysteine to phenylalanine, the CDR3 consists of 14 amino acids. The entry retains the CDR3 DNA only, 42 bases that are in frame from base 1. The germline V gene gives CDR1 as SGHAT and CDR2 as FQNNGV. In regard to this clonotype: Its antigen remains undetermined. Base qualities are not recorded, but no much larger clone differs from it by a single base.

The receptor library was made with 5' RACE. A second PCR of roughly 7 to 11 cycles was performed with a sample-barcoded 5' primer and a J-beta primer mix. A template-switch 5' adaptor carrying 12 random nucleotides introduced a unique molecular identifier onto each TCR beta cDNA molecule. At least 3 million CDR3-containing paired-end reads were obtained from each sample. The Mint cDNA synthesis kit, primed by a TRBC-specific oligonucleotide, was used to synthesize first-strand cDNA from all RNA. Following uracil-DNA glycosylase treatment, all cDNA underwent a first 18-cycle PCR with the universal primers M1SS and BC2_uni_R. Per the original workflow: Each sample was normalized by randomly selecting 1 million high-quality reads, each carrying a distinct molecular identifier. Reads with shared molecular identifiers were discarded instead of being binned into consensus sequences. MiTCR, with a Q25 quality threshold and the strictest error-elimination algorithm, was used for CDR3 identification, clonotype clustering and error correction. A nonparametric unseen species model using Euler transformation provided a lower-bound estimate of total TCR beta diversity. TCRdb applied fastp at Q25 and MiXCR to the public reads, then kept only in-frame beta chains. Each CDR3 protein appears once, grouped with its most common genes and DNA. TCRdb's processing, not the authors' own work, is the source of the V and J calls. The sample table holds 1.8 million or so distinct CDR3 sequences, of which roughly two fifths were seen once. The ten most abundant clones make up approximately 22% of the sample.

The 39 donors, aged about 6 to 100 years, were systemically healthy Caucasian individuals from Russia. About 9.6 milliliters of peripheral blood were collected from each donor into EDTA-treated Vacutainer tubes. Ficoll-Paque density-gradient centrifugation was used to isolate PBMCs, with at least 6 million obtained per sample. Trizol reagent was used to extract total RNA from PBMCs, with at least 5.5 micrograms per sample. For every donor, an aliquot of PBMCs went through flow cytometry to measure the percentages of naive CD45RAhigh/CD27high T cells. Recombination connected TRBV11-2 to TRBJ2-4, with the identity of the D gene unclear. The end of the DNA is better explained by TRBJ2-7, so the J call may be wrong. The sequence came from a human donor in good health. The sequenced sample consisted of blood. The CDR3 corresponds to CASSLLGGPDEQYF. The sequenced DNA is TGTGCCAGCAGCTTACTGGGTGGGCCCGACGAGCAGTACTTC.